The clone carrying this TCR beta chain was seen only a few times. No antigen is known for it. This entry comes from a study of follicular helper T cells after annual influenza vaccination. Turning to the study itself: Some donors were sampled over the 2013-2014, 2014-2015 and 2015-2016 vaccinations. Whole-study results and caveats: Most later recoveries of Day 7 ICOS+CD38+ clones were ICOS-CD38- cTfh.

The time point here: 2015-2016 season, 7 days after influenza vaccination. Per time point, about 35-110 mL of blood was sampled. Sorted cTfh were non-naive CD4+CXCR5+PD-1+, either ICOS+CD38+ or ICOS-CD38-. Sequencing was performed with immunoSEQ multiplex PCR; in TCRdb, only in-frame clones are kept and a portion is missing. This table has about 7,300 clones, 75% to 90% appearing once. The CDR3 contains 11 residues. Germline-derived CDR1 and CDR2 are DFQATT and SNEGSKA (reference sequence). Deletions cut 3 bases from V and 2 bases from J, with 4 bases between. The source of this sequence is an adult who received the influenza vaccine. Sequenced material: CXCR5+ CD38- circulating T follicular helper cells from blood, taken 7 days after influenza vaccination. Subset in this sample: circulating Tfh, non-naive CD4+CXCR5+PD-1+ (ICOS+CD38+ or ICOS-CD38-). The chain recombines TRBV20-1 with TRBJ2-5; D unclear. CDR3 amino acids: CSASKQETQYF. CDR3 bases: TGCAGTGCTAGTAAGCAAGAGACCCAGTACTTC.